These 15 T cell receptor beta chains were sequenced from one sample in a study of blood T cell repertoires in COVID-19. Produced via immunoSEQ multiplex PCR; TCRdb's table is partial and in-frame only. The sample has some 200,000 clones, approximately 85% seen once. Sequenced: peripheral blood. The receptors here all came from a woman in her 70s with COVID-19, enrolled during active disease.

The chain combines TRBV18 with TRBJ2-1, with D uncertain. The germline CDR1 and CDR2 sequences are KGHSH and LQKENI. The V and J ends lost 1 base and 9 bases respectively, with 10 bases between them. The CDR3 has 13 amino acids. The CDR3 DNA reads as TGTGCCAGCTCACCACTGAGCGTGGGTGAGCAGTTCTTC. This translates into CASSPLSVGEQFF.

V is TRBV19 and J is TRBJ1-1, with 9 bases that match TRBD1. Germline lookup yields CDR1 LNHDA and CDR2 SQIVND (reference sequence). V was pared by 5 bases and J by 0 bases, with 13 bases of the junction left unmatched. The CDR3 is 18 amino acids. The CDR3 is CASSSPGQGLRMNTEAFF. DNA of the CDR3: TGTGCCAGTAGTTCCCCGGGACAGGGTCTTCGGATGAACACTGAAGCTTTCTTT.

The rearrangement uses TRBV18 and TRBJ1-2; 10 positions agree with TRBD1. V lost 4 bases and J lost 8; bases outside the gene matches: 10. The CDR3 is 15 amino acids. Germline V gives CDR1 KGHSH, CDR2 LQKENI. DNA for the CDR3: TGTGCCAGCTCACTCGGACAGGGGGAAGTAGGAGGCTACACCTTC. Translating gives CASSLGQGEVGGYTF.

The chain uses TRBV5-1 and TRBJ1-4; 11 bases map to TRBD1. Germline V CDR1 and CDR2: SGHRS, YFSETQ. The CDR3 has 14 amino acids. V lost 3 bases to trimming and J lost 7 bases; unmatched junction nucleotides: 2. In DNA form, the CDR3 reads TGCGCCAGCAGCTCCGGGACAGGGGGTGAAAAACTGTTTTTT. It is translated as CASSSGTGGEKLFF. Supplemented by reference TRBV5-1 and TRBJ1-4, the full variable domain reads KAGVTQTPRYLIKTRGQQVTLSCSPISGHRSVSWYQQTPGQGLQFLFEYFSETQRNKGNFPGRFSGRQFSNSRSEMNVSTLELGDSALYLCASSSGTGGEKLFFGSGTQLSVL.

V gene TRBV4-1 combines with J gene TRBJ2-1; D is possibly TRBD2 (6 bases). The CDR3 runs 15 residues. The germline V gene encodes CDR1 MGHRA and CDR2 YSYEKL. Trimming took 4 bases from V and 0 from J, leaving 10 bases between them. Here the CDR3 reads CASSPLALSYNEQFF. The CDR3 DNA follows: TGCGCCAGCAGCCCTCTAGCGCTCTCCTACAATGAGCAGTTCTTC.

This chain connects TRBV6-2 or TRBV6-3 to TRBJ1-1; maybe TRBD1 (5 bases). From germline, CDR1 is MNHEY and CDR2 SVGEGT. Trimming removed 5 bases from V and 1 base from J, with 14 bases in between. The CDR3 extends over 15 amino acids. CDR3: CASSKLRVRNTEAFF. The CDR3 coding sequence is TGTGCCAGCAGTAAACTCAGGGTTAGGAACACTGAAGCTTTCTTT.

The V call is TRBV12-3 or TRBV12-4, the J call TRBJ1-5; weak D call: TRBD1 (5 bases). Trimming took off 0 bases at V and 7 bases at J, with 7 bases between the two ends. This CDR3 has 13 residues. CDR3 in DNA: TGTGCCAGCAGTTTAGCGGGGGGGCAGCCCCAGCATTTT. Its translation is CASSLAGGQPQHF.

V gene TRBV4-1 combines with J gene TRBJ1-2; D may be TRBD1 (5 bases). The CDR3 contains 16 residues. Trimming removed 1 base from V and 0 bases from J, with 12 bases in between. Germline assignment: CDR1 MGHRA and CDR2 YSYEKL. CDR3 loop: CASSQVGGIANYGYTF. CDR3 coding DNA: TGCGCCAGCAGCCAAGTTGGGGGGATAGCTAACTATGGCTACACCTTC.

The V gene is TRBV2, the J gene TRBJ1-2, with TRBD1 matching 8 bases. Trimming cost V 4 bases and J 8 bases; bases outside gene matches: 9. The CDR3 spans 14 residues. The germline V gene encodes CDR1 SNHLY and CDR2 FYNNEI. In nucleotides, the CDR3 is TGTGCCAGCAGTGTCTTGCAGGGGGCGCTCGGCTACACCTTC. It encodes CASSVLQGALGYTF.

The chain links TRBV5-4 to TRBJ1-1; 7 positions match TRBD1. Germline CDR1 is SGHNT and CDR2 is YYREEE (reference sequence). The ends lost 7 bases at V and 1 base at J; junction bases unmatched: 10. CDR3 length equals 15 residues. For the CDR3, the DNA is TGTGCCAGCGGGGCTTTAGGGGGCAGGAACACTGAAGCTTTCTTT. Translation: CASGALGGRNTEAFF.

As concerns this clone: In the same sample, other DNA sequences code for this CDR3. The J gene is TRBJ2-1, the V gene TRBV19, with 8 bases lining up with TRBD2. With 6 bases clipped from V and 7 bases from J, the junction kept 8 bases outside the gene matches. In germline, CDR1 is LNHDA, CDR2 SQIVND (reference sequence). There are 14 residues in the CDR3. The CDR3 here is CASSPGLGGNEQFF. The DNA of the CDR3 is TGTGCCAGTAGCCCGGGACTAGGAGGGAATGAGCAGTTCTTC.

The chain recombines TRBV5-1 with TRBJ2-5; tentative D call: TRBD1 (5 bases). The CDR3 is 15 amino acids. The V gene lost 0 bases and the J gene lost 5 bases, with 14 bases spanning the gap. Germline CDR1 and CDR2: SGHRS and YFSETQ. The CDR3 DNA reads as TGCGCCAGCAGCTTGGGGGGTCATCCAGGGGAGACCCAGTACTTC. Its protein product is CASSLGGHPGETQYF.

The CDR3 loop is CASSLAKSHEKLFF. CDR3 DNA sequence: TGTGCCAGCAGCTTAGCCAAAAGCCATGAAAAACTGTTTTTT. The chain joins TRBV7-2 to TRBJ1-4; D is uncertain. The CDR3 totals 14 residues. Trimming cost V 0 bases and J 6 bases, with 8 bases left between them. CDR1 and CDR2 from the germline V gene are SGHTA and FQGNSA.

The chain has TRBV7-2 and TRBJ2-7; 8 bases are a match to TRBD1. The germline gives CDR1 SGHTA, CDR2 FQGNSA. This CDR3 region has 13 residues. The J segment lost 12 bases and the V segment lost 5 bases, leaving 12 bases of the junction unmatched. The CDR3 reads CASSMGQEARTYF. In DNA, the CDR3 is TGTGCCAGCAGCATGGGACAGGAGGCACGTACGTACTTC.

V and J are TRBV14 and TRBJ2-3, with D possibly being TRBD2 (6 bases). The V and J ends lost 0 bases and 8 bases respectively, with 9 bases between them. The CDR3 runs to 13 residues. The germline CDR1 and CDR2 sequences are SGHDN and FVKESK. The CDR3 loop is CASSQELAVTQYF. The CDR3 DNA follows: TGTGCCAGCAGCCAAGAACTAGCTGTTACGCAGTATTTT. Looking up the rest from reference TRBV14 and TRBJ2-3 gives the full variable domain: EAGVTQFPSHSVIEKGQTVTLRCDPISGHDNLYWYRRVMGKEIKFLLHFVKESKQDESGMPNNRFLAERTGGTYSTLKVQPAELEDSGVYFCASSQELAVTQYFGPGTRLTVL.